This T cell receptor beta chain is drawn from a study of cytomegalovirus exposure and HLA in healthy donors. 60 Vbeta and 13 Jbeta primers were used in PCR. Clones were sequenced by immunoSEQ multiplex PCR, and TCRdb holds only the in-frame ones, with some missing. The sample includes some 190,000 clones, about 86% of them seen just once. This CDR3 comprises 17 residues. With 1 base removed from V and 3 bases from J, the gap between germline ends came to 18 bases. The germline CDR1 and CDR2 sequences are SGHDN and FVKESK. Study results and limitations: Over 150 TCR beta chains were listed as cytomegalovirus-associated. Some V segments (TRBV6-2 and TRBV6-3 among them) were excluded as indistinguishable. When a later analysis was performed, an Asian-associated ancestry cluster reportedly had fewer N-insertions than the roughly 700-donor mean. TCR beta sequences reportedly predicted the HLA-A and HLA-B alleles of most subjects accurately.

Regarding this clone: What it binds is unknown.

This sequence was found in a man aged 35 to 55 in good health and CMV-seropositive. The sample was PBMCs. This chain uses TRBV14 with TRBJ1-2; weak D call: TRBD1 (5 bases). The CDR3 region is CASSQAGVTREDYGYTF. The DNA of the CDR3 is TGTGCCAGCAGCCAAGCGGGTGTTACCAGGGAAGACTATGGCTACACCTTC.